This record concerns one T cell receptor (beta chain) sequence. Its antigen is unknown. Per-nucleotide qualities are absent, and no much larger clonotype sits a single base away. Using the deep immunoSEQ assay, multiplex PCR amplified TCR CDR3 regions from genomic DNA. Genomic DNA extracted from each cell subset was distributed evenly over all wells of several immunoSEQ 96-well plates, and each plate served as one replicate. For sorted subsets, 200 to 250 ng of genomic DNA, equivalent to around 30,000 T cell genomes, went into each replicate PCR. The purified libraries were quantified using a Qubit 3.0 fluorometer, sized with a Bioanalyzer 2100, and then quantified again using the KAPA Library Quantification kit. A separate single-read 150-cycle Illumina NextSeq 550 flow cell was used to sequence each immunoSEQ 96-well plate. In the authors' own workflow: Because the immunoSEQ output included only junctional sequences and no quality scores, the filtering could not be the same as the filtering used for full-length reads. Sequences were annotated with PyIR, a Python wrapper for IgBLAST v1.9, and V/J genes and CDR3 were assigned using IMGT germline references. Any read was removed if the V/J assignment was weak (E-value above 1e-6), the CDR3 was missing, or the read contained stop codons, out-of-frame junctions, or ambiguous translated residues. V3J clonotypes were defined as sequences sharing the same inferred V gene, J gene, and CDR3 amino acid sequence. Percentage overlap between repertoires was calculated by dividing the number of shared unique clonotypes by the size of the smaller repertoire. RTK rarefaction, the Chao1 estimator, and Recon v2.1 estimates of unobserved clonotypes were used to assess repertoire richness. For all TCRbeta clonotypes obtained by the gDNA method from a few donors, generation probabilities were computed with OLGA. Here the immuneACCESS table is served through TCRdb, limited to in-frame sequences with V and J called. Missing clones are a known gap in these copies; in checked studies unresolved V genes cover under half, and the rest lacks a known reason. V, J and clone size derive from that table, while D and trimming were established from the DNA sequence. For this sample there are about 1.1 million clones; about 80% appear just once. The ten most abundant clones make up 0.6% to 0.7% of the sample.

These data are taken from a study of shared clonotypes between healthy human individuals (TCRdb year 2020). Regarding the study in general: Three men and two women, aged 18 to 49 years, made up the cohort. Blood TCR repertoires of five healthy adults were deeply sequenced to estimate repertoire size and the extent of clonotype sharing between individuals. For each donor, CD4 naive and CD4 memory were each run on three plates, CD8 naive on two plates, and CD8 memory on one plate. Each donor's leukapheresis produced roughly between roughly 0.9 and 8.9 billion PBMCs. To increase sequencing depth and limit assay-specific biases, different laboratories used diverse techniques to prepare libraries and sequence TCR repertoires.

V has 0 bases trimmed and J has 2 bases trimmed; junction bases matching no gene number 4. As encoded in the germline V gene (reference sequence), CDR1 is SGHKS while CDR2 is YYEKEE. The CDR3 contains 16 residues, cysteine and phenylalanine counted. Kept here is only the CDR3 DNA, which spans 48 bases and is read in frame from base 1. Study-level results and caveats: Only blood was sampled, and tissue TCR repertoires likely differ from those in blood. When several donors were compared, the shared fraction of clonotypes was 5% to 6.5% for naive CD4, around 4% for naive CD8, 2.3% for memory CD4, and 0.35% to 0.5% for memory CD8. Pairwise subsampling led to the expectation that sequencing depth would affect the degree of clonotype sharing among donors. Incomplete sequencing was indicated by rarefaction of sorted-subset datasets, despite the large sequencing depth. Compared with non-shared clonotypes, clonotypes shared by all four sorted-subset donors had higher generation probabilities. Because the study included only a small number of donors, the genetic and exposure-history diversity represented was limited. Larger estimated clonotype richness was generally found for naive subsets than for memory subsets.

The donors were healthy, HIV-negative adults with no recently reported acute infections or vaccinations. Every donor was a Caucasian adult living in Nashville, Tennessee, USA. CD4+ T cells were enriched by magnetic negative selection, after which naive cells were positively selected on CD45RA and the negative fraction was taken as the memory subset. Blood was obtained by leukapheresis, after which PBMCs were separated by Ficoll-Histopaque density gradient centrifugation and cryopreserved in liquid nitrogen vapor phase. Analytical flow cytometry was used to check the purity and quantity of every magnetically sorted T cell population. Each sorted fraction had its genomic DNA isolated and then quantified by UV absorbance on a Nanodrop 2000c.

The sample consisted of memory CD4+ T cells from PBMCs. The intended sense of this specimen's cell subset or site label: CD45RA-negative fraction. This clonotype was sampled from a man aged 18 to 35 in good health. Some clones in this sample may be carry-over from other donors' samples. The rearranged segments are TRBV5-5 and TRBJ1-3; 8 central bases correspond to TRBD1. The CDR3 has the sequence CASSLAVGQAGNTIYF. The DNA sequence is TGTGCCAGCAGCTTGGCCGTGGGACAGGCTGGAAACACCATATATTTT.